This TCR beta chain was identified during a study of control samples from healthy donors and cancer patients (dated by TCRdb to about 2020). Receptor libraries were prepared by the immunoSEQ multiplex PCR assay. This is the immuneACCESS table as TCRdb keeps it, with only in-frame sequences that have V and J called. A part of the clones is gone; compared with another copy, unresolved V genes explain less than half, and the rest is unexplained. The sample records 100,000 to 120,000 clones, just under 85% of which are singletons. The ten biggest clones cover 6.5% of the sample. Notes on this clone: Which antigen it targets is not known. Base qualities are missing; no much larger clone stands one base away.

CDR1 and CDR2, per the germline V gene, are SGHDT and YYEEEE. V loses 4 bases at its end and J loses 4 bases; junction bases beyond the gene matches: 7. The CDR3 has 14 amino acids, counting the end cysteine and phenylalanine. The DNA shown is the 42-base CDR3, in frame from base 1. In this chain, TRBV5-6 is recombined with TRBJ1-1, and 7 junctional nucleotides match TRBD1. Sequencing used blood. The TCR sequence derives from a man aged 18 to 30 in good health. The sequence in DNA is TGTGCCAGCAGCCCAGGGGGAGGGATCACTGAAGCTTTCTTT. Translation gives CASSPGGGITEAFF.